A single sample is the source of the 30 T cell receptor beta chains below, sequenced in a study of shared clonotypes between healthy human individuals. Libraries were prepared by immunoSEQ multiplex PCR; TCRdb keeps only in-frame clonotypes and omits some of them. The table has 2,500,000 or so clones, roughly nine tenths seen once. The source material was naive CD4+ T cells sorted from blood. As for subset: CD45RA+ positively selected. The receptors stem from a man between 18 and 29 years old in good health.

The chain's CDR3 is CASSLGMDYGYTF. The CDR3 nucleotides read TGCGCCAGCAGCTTGGGTATGGACTATGGCTACACCTTC. The chain carries TRBV5-1 and TRBJ1-2; no clear D. Germline V CDR1 and CDR2: SGHRS, YFSETQ. The CDR3 runs to 13 residues. Between the trimmed V and J ends, which lost 0 bases and 3 bases, there was a span of 6 bases.

CDR3 coding DNA: TGTGCCAGCAGCGCTCGACGAGGGGTTGGCGAGCAGTACTTC. Amino acids: CASSARRGVGEQYF. This chain uses TRBV11-3 with TRBJ2-7; either TRBD1 or TRBD2 may supply D (5 bases each). V was cut by 5 bases and J by 6 bases, with 17 bases left in between. Per the germline V gene, CDR1 is SGHNT and CDR2 is YENEEA. This CDR3 has 14 residues.

V usage is TRBV5-7 and J usage is TRBJ1-1, with a tentative D call TRBD1 (5 bases). TRBV5-7 is an ORF, and what it does is uncertain. V was shortened by 4 bases and J by 1 base, with 11 bases between the two germline ends. This CDR3 contains 14 residues. The CDR3 sequence: CASSHSGSNTEAFF. The CDR3 DNA is TGTGCCAGCAGCCACTCAGGGTCGAACACTGAAGCTTTCTTT.

V usage is TRBV7-2 and J usage is TRBJ2-5; 14 bases are a match to TRBD2. Germline CDR1 SGHTA, CDR2 FQGNSA. The CDR3 is 15 residues long. The V segment lost 4 bases and the J segment 6 bases; nucleotides outside the gene matches: 4. CDR3: CASSSGLAGVKTQYF. The CDR3 DNA reads TGTGCCAGCAGCTCGGGACTAGCGGGAGTTAAGACCCAGTACTTC.

The rearrangement uses TRBV2 and TRBJ1-2; D uncertain. The CDR3 is made up of 14 amino acids. Looked up from germline, CDR1 is SNHLY and CDR2 is FYNNEI. V was clipped by 2 bases and J by 3 bases, with 10 bases between them. CDR3 amino acids: CASSELPGYYGYTF. The CDR3 DNA reads TGTGCCAGCAGTGAACTTCCAGGATACTATGGCTACACCTTC.

V is TRBV5-1 and J is TRBJ2-2; 8 bases match TRBD2. From germline, CDR1 is SGHRS and CDR2 YFSETQ. The CDR3 contains 14 residues. Trimming at V came to 9 bases and at J to 0 bases, leaving 4 bases not matched to a gene. The CDR3 reads CATSGLANTGELFF. The DNA of the CDR3 is TGCGCCACCTCGGGACTAGCGAACACCGGGGAGCTGTTTTTT.

This sequence joins TRBV19 and TRBJ1-1, with 7 bases lining up with TRBD1. This CDR3 comprises 14 residues. V lost 9 bases and J lost 5; bases outside the gene matches: 12. Germline assignment: CDR1 LNHDA and CDR2 SQIVND (reference sequence). CDR3 nucleotides: TGTGCCAGCAACATAGGGGGACAGACAACTGAAGCTTTCTTT. Protein sequence: CASNIGGQTTEAFF. The full variable domain, its missing parts supplied by reference TRBV19 and TRBJ1-1, is DGGITQSPKYLFRKEGQNVTLSCEQNLNHDAMYWYRQDPGQGLRLIYYSQIVNDFQKGDIAEGYSVSREKKESFPLTVTSAQKNPTAFYLCASNIGGQTTEAFFGQGTRLTVV.

This chain joins TRBV5-1 and TRBJ1-5; no definite D call. The CDR3 runs to 15 residues. V lost 0 bases and J lost 5, with 12 bases in between. The germline CDR1 and CDR2 sequences are SGHRS and YFSETQ. The CDR3 coding sequence is TGCGCCAGCAGCTTGGCCGGGGTGAATCATCAGCCCCAGCATTTT. Translation: CASSLAGVNHQPQHF. Based on the CDR3 plus reference TRBV5-1 and TRBJ1-5, the full variable domain is KAGVTQTPRYLIKTRGQQVTLSCSPISGHRSVSWYQQTPGQGLQFLFEYFSETQRNKGNFPGRFSGRQFSNSRSEMNVSTLELGDSALYLCASSLAGVNHQPQHFGDGTRLSIL.

The chain links TRBV7-9 to TRBJ2-3, with D possibly matching TRBD2 (6 bases). The V end was cut by 5 bases, the J end by 1 base, with 19 bases between. Germline loops: CDR1 SEHNR, CDR2 FQNEAQ (reference sequence). This CDR3 has 17 residues. CDR3 coding DNA: TGTGCCAGCAGCCCCACACGGTTTAGCGGACGCACAGATACGCAGTATTTT. Translation gives CASSPTRFSGRTDTQYF.

V usage is TRBV28 and J usage is TRBJ1-6; D possibly corresponds to TRBD1 (5 bases). Trimming removed 5 bases from V and 4 bases from J, with 9 bases in between. The CDR3 totals 14 residues. Germline V gene data show CDR1 as MDHEN and CDR2 as SYDVKM. This CDR3 reads CASSPDSYNSPLHF. For the CDR3, the DNA is TGTGCCAGCAGTCCCGACAGTTATAATTCACCCCTCCACTTT. Based on the CDR3 plus reference TRBV28 and TRBJ1-6, the full variable domain is DVKVTQSSRYLVKRTGEKVFLECVQDMDHENMFWYRQDPGLGLRLIYFSYDVKMKEKGDIPEGYSVSREKKERFSLILESASTNQTSMYLCASSPDSYNSPLHFGNGTRLTVT.

The rearrangement joins TRBV5-4 to TRBJ1-1; D is possibly TRBD1 (5 bases). The CDR3 extends over 13 amino acids. Germline assignment: CDR1 SGHNT and CDR2 YYREEE (reference sequence). V lost 3 bases to trimming and J lost 4 bases, with 10 bases between them. The CDR3 spells CASSSSGSTEAFF. CDR3 nucleotide sequence: TGTGCCAGCAGCTCCTCAGGGAGCACTGAAGCTTTCTTT.

J is TRBJ2-3 and V is TRBV19; 13 bases fit TRBD2. V trimming: 4 bases; J trimming: 5 bases; junction bases outside the gene matches: 6. This CDR3 is built from 16 residues. Germline values: CDR1 LNHDA, CDR2 SQIVND (reference sequence). For the CDR3, the DNA is TGTGCCAGTAGTAAGGGGACTAGCGGGATAGTAGATACGCAGTATTTT. It encodes CASSKGTSGIVDTQYF.

V and J are TRBV6-5 and TRBJ2-2, with D perhaps assigned TRBD1 or TRBD2 (5 bases each). CDR3 length equals 16 residues. The ends were cut back, 0 bases at V and 10 bases at J, with 18 bases in the middle. Germline CDR1 reads MNHEY; CDR2 reads SVGAGI. Here the CDR3 reads CASSYSGPRVTTELFF. Written as DNA, the CDR3 is TGTGCCAGCAGTTACTCGGGACCCCGAGTTACCACGGAGCTGTTTTTT.

V usage is TRBV19 and J usage is TRBJ1-1, with 7 bases aligning to TRBD1. The CDR3 totals 15 residues. The V segment lost 6 bases and the J segment 0 bases; nucleotides outside the gene matches: 7. CDR1 and CDR2 from the germline V gene are LNHDA and SQIVND (reference sequence). The CDR3 protein is CASRRQGPMNTEAFF. The CDR3 coding sequence is TGTGCCAGTAGAAGACAGGGTCCTATGAACACTGAAGCTTTCTTT.

The chain combines TRBV4-1 with TRBJ2-7; D remains ambiguous. Germline CDR1 and CDR2: MGHRA and YSYEKL. With 1 base removed from V and 4 bases from J, the gap between germline ends came to 8 bases. The CDR3 loop spans 13 amino acids. The CDR3 spells CASSQALRYEQYF. The CDR3 bases are TGCGCCAGCAGCCAAGCCCTACGGTACGAGCAGTACTTC.

This rearrangement joins TRBV9 to TRBJ2-5; 8 positions match TRBD1. V trimming: 0 bases; J trimming: 4 bases; junction bases outside the gene matches: 8. The CDR3 covers 16 residues. Germline V gene lookup returns CDR1 SGDLS and CDR2 YYNGEE. CDR3 region: CASSVAIGQGGETQYF. The CDR3 nucleotides are TGTGCCAGCAGCGTAGCTATCGGACAGGGCGGAGAGACCCAGTACTTC.

This chain joins TRBV2 and TRBJ1-3, with D possibly TRBD1 on 6 matching bases. The germline V gene encodes CDR1 SNHLY and CDR2 FYNNEI. This CDR3 has 15 residues. Trimming cost V 7 bases and J 2 bases, with 15 bases left between them. This CDR3 is CASTNKEGAGNTIYF. CDR3 nucleotide sequence: TGTGCCAGCACCAACAAGGAGGGGGCTGGAAACACCATATATTTT.

Note on this clone: Other DNA sequences in the sample encode the same CDR3. The V and J genes are TRBV18 and TRBJ2-3; D is ambiguous. CDR3 length equals 12 residues. The germline gives CDR1 KGHSH, CDR2 LQKENI. V lost 6 bases and J 6 bases, leaving 10 bases between the germline ends. CDR3: CASSSQGDTQYF. In DNA, the CDR3 is TGTGCCAGCTCGTCTCAAGGGGATACGCAGTATTTT.

There are a few counts of this clone. The chain carries TRBV4-1 and TRBJ1-6; D gene ambiguous. The length of the CDR3 is 16 residues. Trimming cost V 0 bases and J 1 base, with 7 bases left between them. CDR1 is MGHRA, CDR2 YSYEKL, per germline. The CDR3 bases are TGCGCCAGCAGCCAAGAGATGGAGTCCTATAATTCACCCCTCCACTTT. Its protein product is CASSQEMESYNSPLHF.

As for this clone: In the same sample, other DNA sequences code for this CDR3. V gene TRBV5-4 combines with J gene TRBJ2-5; 14 nucleotides agree with TRBD2. From germline, CDR1 is SGHNT and CDR2 YYREEE (reference sequence). The CDR3 extends over 16 amino acids. Trimming at V came to 4 bases and at J to 1 base, leaving 3 bases not matched to a gene. The CDR3: CASSTGLAGGQETQYF. CDR3 sequence (DNA): TGTGCCAGCAGCACCGGACTAGCGGGGGGCCAAGAGACCCAGTACTTC.

The chain has TRBV19 and TRBJ2-1; TRBD2 agrees at 9 bases. Germline V gene data show CDR1 as LNHDA and CDR2 as SQIVND (reference sequence). After removal of 6 bases from V and 6 bases from J, the junction contained 6 bases not matched to a gene. This CDR3 region has 14 residues. The CDR3 region is CASSRAGGTNEQFF. The CDR3 nucleotides read TGTGCCAGTAGCAGAGCGGGGGGCACCAATGAGCAGTTCTTC.

The CDR3 DNA reads TGTGCCAGCAGCTTAGTTGCTAGCGGGGGAAATGAGCAGTTCTTC. Amino acids: CASSLVASGGNEQFF. The J gene is TRBJ2-1, the V gene TRBV11-3, with TRBD2 matching 10 bases. The CDR3 has 15 residues. Unmatched junction bases numbered 4, after V lost 1 base and J lost 7 bases. Germline V CDR1 and CDR2: SGHNT, YENEEA.

This clone showed up just once. This same CDR3 is encoded by further DNA sequences in the sample. The chain couples TRBV14 to TRBJ1-6, with no clear D. The germline V gene has CDR1 SGHDN and CDR2 FVKESK. Trimming shortened V by 3 bases and J by 0 bases, and 6 bases separated the two germline ends. CDR3 length equals 15 residues. CDR3 loop: CASSQRSSYNSPLHF. The CDR3 nucleotides are TGTGCCAGCAGCCAGAGGAGCTCCTATAATTCACCCCTCCACTTT.

The gene calls are TRBV7-9 and TRBJ2-1; TRBD2 aligns across 10 bases. The germline V gene has CDR1 SEHNR and CDR2 FQNEAQ (reference sequence). Unmatched junction bases numbered 9, after V lost 4 bases and J lost 6 bases. The CDR3 consists of 16 residues. CDR3 sequence (DNA): TGTGCCAGCAGCTCCTCAGCGGGAGGGGCTTTCAATGAGCAGTTCTTC. Translated: CASSSSAGGAFNEQFF.

The chain is built from TRBV19 and TRBJ2-2, with 7 nucleotides matching TRBD1. This CDR3 comprises 16 residues. J was trimmed by 0 bases and V by 4 bases; bases with no gene match: 5. CDR1 is LNHDA and CDR2 is SQIVND in the germline V gene (reference sequence). This CDR3 is CASSTRQGSNTGELFF. The CDR3 DNA follows: TGTGCCAGTAGTACTCGACAGGGATCGAACACCGGGGAGCTGTTTTTT.

The J gene is TRBJ1-2, the V gene TRBV6-6, with a tentative D call TRBD1 (5 bases). This CDR3 is built from 14 residues. Germline V gives CDR1 MNHNY, CDR2 SVGAGI (reference sequence). V lost 2 bases and J lost 3, with 10 bases in between. In DNA, the CDR3 is TGTGCCAGCAGTTACGCCAGGGATCACTATGGCTACACCTTC. This translates into CASSYARDHYGYTF.

The rearrangement joins TRBV5-8 to TRBJ2-7, with D possibly being TRBD2 (5 bases). V was clipped by 1 base and J by 2 bases, with 10 bases between them. Germline V gene sequence: CDR1 SGHTS, CDR2 YDEGEE. This CDR3 spans 14 amino acids. The DNA of the CDR3 is TGTGCCAGCAGCTTGCATCGGGAAACCTACGAGCAGTACTTC. Its translation: CASSLHRETYEQYF.

To note about this clone: The same CDR3 also results from other DNA sequences found in this sample. The chain is built from TRBV5-1 and TRBJ2-7; D may match TRBD1 or TRBD2 (5 bases each). This CDR3 comprises 14 residues. CDR1 and CDR2 from the germline V gene are SGHRS and YFSETQ. Trimming shortened V by 2 bases and J by 3 bases, and 12 bases separated the two germline ends. The CDR3 spells CASSLTGASYEQYF. For the CDR3, the DNA is TGCGCCAGCAGCTTAACCGGGGCCAGCTACGAGCAGTACTTC.

The chain links TRBV2 to TRBJ1-2, with 10 positions matching TRBD1. Germline lookup yields CDR1 SNHLY and CDR2 FYNNEI. The CDR3 contains 12 residues. V lost 2 bases to trimming and J lost 12 bases; unmatched junction nucleotides: 3. The chain's CDR3 is CASSEQGQGNTF. CDR3 bases: TGTGCCAGCAGTGAACAGGGACAGGGGAACACCTTC.

As concerns this clone: Other DNA sequences in the same sample also yield this CDR3. The rearrangement uses TRBV27 and TRBJ1-2; D might be TRBD1 (5 bases). This CDR3 comprises 15 residues. Germline V gene sequence: CDR1 MNHEY, CDR2 SMNVEV (reference sequence). Trimming took off 6 bases at V and 0 bases at J, with 14 bases between the two ends. The CDR3 reads CASSREPGTNYGYTF. CDR3 sequence (DNA): TGTGCCAGCAGCCGTGAGCCAGGGACTAACTATGGCTACACCTTC.